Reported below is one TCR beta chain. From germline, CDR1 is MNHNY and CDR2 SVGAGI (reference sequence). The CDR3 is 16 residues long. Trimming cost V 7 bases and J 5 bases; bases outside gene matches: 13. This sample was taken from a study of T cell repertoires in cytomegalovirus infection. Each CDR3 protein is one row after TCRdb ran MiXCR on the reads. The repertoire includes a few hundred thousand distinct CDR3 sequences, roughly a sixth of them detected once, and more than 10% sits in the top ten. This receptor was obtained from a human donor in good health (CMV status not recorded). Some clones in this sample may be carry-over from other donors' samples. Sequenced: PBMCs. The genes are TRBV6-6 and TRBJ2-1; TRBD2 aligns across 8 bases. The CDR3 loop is CASTTGGNIWNNEQFF. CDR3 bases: TGTGCCAGCACGACGGGGGGGAATATTTGGAACAATGAGCAGTTCTTC.